A selection of T cell receptor beta chains follows, all from one sample in a study of Graves' ophthalmopathy and Graves' hyperthyroidism. One entry per CDR3 protein, called by TCRdb with MiXCR from the multiplex PCR reads. The sample holds hundreds of thousands of distinct CDR3 sequences; roughly two fifths are singletons and the top ten take over 2.5%. The source material was peripheral blood. The receptors here all came from an adult man with Graves' ophthalmopathy. Each CDR3 is given with its conserved first and last residue. A D gene is named only where the DNA matches it firmly. A row's size may be missing; if present it is once, few, many or a size class.

j_gene: TRBJ1-6; abundance: many; d_gene: TRBD1; v_gene: TRBV6-6; CDR3nt: TGTGCCAGCAGTAACGGACAGGTCGAGGAATCACCCCTCCACTTT; CDR3aa: CASSNGQVEESPLHF
j_gene: TRBJ1-1; abundance: NA; d_gene: NA; v_gene: TRBV29-1; CDR3nt: TGTGCCTGGATGGGGACCAACACTGAAGCTTTCTTT; CDR3aa: CAWMGTNTEAFF
j_gene: TRBJ1-4; abundance: many; d_gene: NA; v_gene: TRBV7-9; CDR3nt: TGTGCCAGCAGCGCCACCGGGGCGCTGACAAATGAAAAACTGTTTTTT; CDR3aa: CASSATGALTNEKLFF
j_gene: TRBJ1-2; abundance: many; d_gene: TRBD1; v_gene: TRBV19; CDR3nt: TGTGCCAGTAGTATGACAGGGGGAATCGATGGCTACACCTTC; CDR3aa: CASSMTGGIDGYTF
j_gene: TRBJ2-6; abundance: many; d_gene: TRBD1; v_gene: TRBV12-3/TRBV12-4; CDR3nt: TGTGCCAGCAGTTCGGGACAGGGATGGGCTGGGGCCAACGTCCTGACTTTC; CDR3aa: CASSSGQGWAGANVLTF
j_gene: TRBJ2-7; abundance: NA; d_gene: TRBD1; v_gene: TRBV7-8; CDR3nt: TGTGCCAGCGGCCAGTGGGACAGGGGCTACGAGCAGTACTTC; CDR3aa: CASGQWDRGYEQYF
j_gene: TRBJ2-7; abundance: many; d_gene: NA; v_gene: TRBV29-1; CDR3nt: TGCAGCGTTGCACAGGGCTACGAGCAGTACTTC; CDR3aa: CSVAQGYEQYF
j_gene: TRBJ2-7; abundance: NA; d_gene: TRBD2; v_gene: TRBV7-2; CDR3nt: TGTGCCAGCAGCCCCCGGCGGGGGGTGAGGGAGCAGTACTTC; CDR3aa: CASSPRRGVREQYF
j_gene: TRBJ1-5; abundance: many; d_gene: TRBD1; v_gene: TRBV5-1; CDR3nt: TGCGCCAGCAGCTCGGGACAGGGAGTTGATCAGCCCCAGCATTTT; CDR3aa: CASSSGQGVDQPQHF
j_gene: TRBJ1-2; abundance: NA; d_gene: NA; v_gene: TRBV25-1; CDR3nt: TGTGCCAGCGTCGAACCGGGGGCGGGTGGCTACACCTTC; CDR3aa: CASVEPGAGGYTF
j_gene: TRBJ2-5; abundance: NA; d_gene: NA; v_gene: TRBV29-1; CDR3nt: TGCAGCGGGGGCCAGACCCAGTACTTC; CDR3aa: CSGGQTQYF
j_gene: TRBJ1-1; abundance: NA; d_gene: TRBD1; v_gene: TRBV6-6; CDR3nt: TGTGCCAGCAGACTTGCTCCAGGGGGCACTGAAGCTTTCTTT; CDR3aa: CASRLAPGGTEAFF
j_gene: TRBJ2-1; abundance: once; d_gene: NA; v_gene: TRBV7-2; CDR3nt: TGTGCCAGCAGCTTACAGGGGCAGGGCGGGGAGCCGTTCTTC; CDR3aa: CASSLQGQGGEPFF
j_gene: TRBJ2-7; abundance: NA; d_gene: NA; v_gene: TRBV6-5; CDR3nt: TGTGCCAGCAGGCTCGCGCCAGGCTACGAGCAGTACTTC; CDR3aa: CASRLAPGYEQYF
j_gene: TRBJ2-7; abundance: NA; d_gene: TRBD1; v_gene: TRBV7-2; CDR3nt: TGTGCCAGCAGTACCCGGGACAGCCTCTCCTACGAGCAGTACTTC; CDR3aa: CASSTRDSLSYEQYF
j_gene: TRBJ1-1; abundance: NA; d_gene: NA; v_gene: TRBV30; CDR3nt: TGTGCCTGGAGTGGTGGGGTACGAACTGAAGCTTTCTTT; CDR3aa: CAWSGGVRTEAFF
j_gene: TRBJ2-3; abundance: NA; d_gene: NA; v_gene: TRBV25-1; CDR3nt: TGTGCCAGCTCAGGGAGGAAGGGGACTAGCACAGATACGCAGTATTTT; CDR3aa: CASSGRKGTSTDTQYF
j_gene: TRBJ1-5; abundance: many; d_gene: TRBD1; v_gene: TRBV5-5; CDR3nt: TGTGCCAGCTCCCAGGGGGTTCAGCCCCAGCATTTT; CDR3aa: CASSQGVQPQHF
j_gene: TRBJ2-5; abundance: many; d_gene: TRBD2; v_gene: TRBV20-1; CDR3nt: TGCAGTGCTTGGACTAGCGGACGGGAGACCCAGTACTTC; CDR3aa: CSAWTSGRETQYF
j_gene: TRBJ1-5; abundance: NA; d_gene: NA; v_gene: TRBV10-3; CDR3nt: TGTGCCAGCAGTTACTCAAGACAGAGCAATCAGCCCCAGCGTTTT; CDR3aa: CASSYSRQSNQPQRF
j_gene: TRBJ2-7; abundance: many; d_gene: NA; v_gene: TRBV5-1; CDR3nt: TGCGCCAGCAGTCCGGGTGACACCGACTACGAGCAGTACTTC; CDR3aa: CASSPGDTDYEQYF
j_gene: TRBJ1-1; abundance: few; d_gene: NA; v_gene: TRBV20-1; CDR3nt: TGCAGTGCTAGGAGAACAGAACTGAACACTGAAGCTTTCTTT; CDR3aa: CSARRTELNTEAFF
j_gene: TRBJ2-7; abundance: many; d_gene: NA; v_gene: TRBV20-1; CDR3nt: TGCAGTGCTAGACTAGCTTCCTACGAGCAGTACTTC; CDR3aa: CSARLASYEQYF
j_gene: TRBJ2-2; abundance: NA; d_gene: NA; v_gene: TRBV24-1; CDR3nt: TGTGCCCTTCCGGGGGAGCTGTTTTTT; CDR3aa: CALPGELFF
j_gene: TRBJ1-1; abundance: few; d_gene: NA; v_gene: TRBV4-1; CDR3nt: TGCGCCAGCAGCGCTGTTTGGGGAGACACTGAAGCTTTCTTT; CDR3aa: CASSAVWGDTEAFF
j_gene: TRBJ2-6; abundance: NA; d_gene: TRBD1; v_gene: TRBV19; CDR3nt: TGTGCCAGTAGTAACAGGGGACCGAACACTGAAGCTTTC; CDR3aa: CASSNRGPNTEAF
j_gene: TRBJ1-1; abundance: few; d_gene: TRBD1; v_gene: TRBV12-3/TRBV12-4; CDR3nt: TGTGCCAGCAGTTTAAAGGGGGCTTTCACTGAAGCTTTCTTT; CDR3aa: CASSLKGAFTEAFF
j_gene: TRBJ1-4; abundance: NA; d_gene: TRBD1; v_gene: TRBV9; CDR3nt: TGTGCCAGCAGCGTAGTACCCGACAGGGGGAATGAAAAACTGTTTTTT; CDR3aa: CASSVVPDRGNEKLFF